The present entry profiles one T cell receptor (beta chain) with its context. The sample comes from a study of shared clonotypes between healthy human individuals. Replicate PCRs for unsorted PBMC used about 330 ng DNA (around 30,000 T cell genomes). As processed by the authors: Quality scores were absent from the junction-only immunoSEQ sequences, so filtering differed. Some clones are missing from TCRdb's copy, which holds only in-frame ones; the method was immunoSEQ multiplex PCR. V and J calls and clone size are those listed in that table; D and trimming were worked out from the DNA. This sample has approximately 500,000 clones, with 60% to 80% found just once. CDR1 is SGHTA, CDR2 FQGNSA, per germline. The CDR3 has 15 residues. The V end was cut by 5 bases, the J end by 9 bases, with 23 bases between.

The TCR comes from a woman aged 40 to 55 in good health. Some clones in this sample may be carry-over from other donors' samples. The chain couples TRBV7-2 to TRBJ2-7; possibly TRBD1 for D (6 bases). Sequencing was carried out using PBMCs. The CDR3 loop is CASSPDRDIIWGQYF. The CDR3 DNA reads as TGTGCCAGCAGCCCCGACCGGGACATTATATGGGGGCAGTACTTC.